A single count supports the clone carrying this TCR beta chain. Its ends do not fully match the called genes, so a read error is possible. Germline CDR1 is GTSNPN and CDR2 is SVGIG (reference sequence). The CDR3 length is 13 residues. In the authors' workflow: Reference gene primer amplification gave nucleated cell count estimates. This table comes from immunoSEQ multiplex PCR, and its TCRdb copy is limited to in-frame clones, with some not included. The V and J calls and clone size are taken from that table; D and trimming were inferred from the DNA. The sample has 80,000 to 100,000 clones, over 75% seen once. This specimen belongs to a study of blood T cell repertoires in COVID-19. About the study: The United States, Italy and Spain were the sources of the acute and convalescent COVID-19 samples.

The specimen sequenced was peripheral blood. The chain employs TRBV30 and TRBJ2-7, with 10 bases aligning to TRBD2. This TCR was recovered from a woman aged 80 or older with active or convalescent COVID-19. The CDR3 DNA follows: TGTGCCTGGACCCAGGGGGCGGGGACTAGCGCGAACTTC. Amino acid sequence: CAWTQGAGTSANF.